Below are 20 T cell receptor beta chains sequenced from a single sample in a study of cytomegalovirus exposure and HLA in healthy donors. Both 60 Vbeta primers and 13 Jbeta primers went into the PCR. The repertoire was sequenced with immunoSEQ multiplex PCR; TCRdb's copy has only in-frame clones and lacks some. The repertoire has some 100,000 clones, 75% of them found once; the top ten carry 4.8%. Sample: PBMCs. The source is a woman aged 18-29 years in good health and CMV-seropositive.

The rearrangement joins TRBV29-1 to TRBJ2-7; D may be TRBD2 (7 bases). The germline V gene encodes CDR1 SQVTM and CDR2 ANQGSEA. V was trimmed by 3 bases and J by 4 bases, leaving 10 bases between them. The CDR3 is made up of 12 amino acids. The DNA for the CDR3 is TGCAGCGTTGAGGGGGGGGCGTACGAGCAGTACTTC. Protein sequence: CSVEGGAYEQYF.

The rearrangement links TRBV7-2 to TRBJ2-7, with 9 bases identical to TRBD1. CDR1 and CDR2 (germline): SGHTA, FQGNSA. The junction had 5 bases not matched to a gene; V was cut back by 5 bases and J by 0 bases. This CDR3 region has 15 residues. The CDR3 is CASSTTGGHSYEQYF. The CDR3 DNA reads TGTGCCAGCAGCACTACAGGGGGCCACTCCTACGAGCAGTACTTC. The variable domain in full, with the rest retrieved from reference TRBV7-2 and TRBJ2-7, is GAGVSQSPSNKVTEKGKDVELRCDPISGHTALYWYRQSLGQGLEFLIYFQGNSAPDKSGLPSDRFSAERTGGSVSTLTIQRTQQEDSAVYLCASSTTGGHSYEQYFGPGTRLTVT.

This clone was counted once. No conserved phenylalanine or tryptophan is present at the end of the CDR3, so a read error is the likely explanation. The limits of the CDR3 on the DNA are not certain, so only TCRdb's listed CDR3 is given. CDR3 protein: CASTPGALT. The chain joins TRBV28 to TRBJ2-7; TRBD1 reflects the table's D call only, with no check against the DNA. Both ends counted, the CDR3 spans 9 residues. The germline V gene has CDR1 MDHEN and CDR2 SYDVKM.

V and J are TRBV5-1 and TRBJ2-7; 8 positions agree with TRBD1. CDR1 is SGHRS, CDR2 YFSETQ, per germline. After removal of 6 bases from V and 2 bases from J, the junction contained 10 bases not matched to a gene. The CDR3 sequence is 15 residues long. Here the CDR3 DNA reads TGCGCCAGCACCCAGGGGGCTAGCATGGCCTACGAGCAGTACTTC. It translates to CASTQGASMAYEQYF.

Written as DNA, the CDR3 is TGTGCCAGCACGAAGGGACAGGGAGAAACCGGGGAGCTGTTTTTT. This codes for CASTKGQGETGELFF. This chain links TRBV9 with TRBJ2-2; 9 nucleotides match TRBD1. The J segment lost 5 bases and the V segment lost 6 bases, leaving 8 bases of the junction unmatched. CDR3 size: 15 residues. Germline assignment: CDR1 SGDLS and CDR2 YYNGEE.

The table lists this clone with a count of one. The chain joins TRBV30 to TRBJ2-7; 7 positions match TRBD1. The CDR3 is made up of 14 amino acids. V lost 3 bases to trimming and J lost 7 bases; unmatched junction nucleotides: 12. Germline CDR1 GTSNPN, CDR2 SVGIG (reference sequence). The CDR3 loop reads CAWRPNRGLGEQYF. Written as DNA, the CDR3 is TGTGCCTGGAGGCCCAACAGGGGTTTGGGAGAGCAGTACTTC. The full variable domain, its missing parts supplied by reference TRBV30 and TRBJ2-7, is SQTIHQWPATLVQPVGSPLSLECTVEGTSNPNLYWYRQAAGRGLQLLFYSVGIGQISSEVPQNLSASRPQDRQFILSSKKLLLSDSGFYLCAWRPNRGLGEQYFGPGTRLTVT.

This clone was seen more than once but under ten times. The rearrangement joins TRBV19 to TRBJ1-5; D is undetermined. The CDR3 is 14 amino acids. CDR1 and CDR2 from the germline V gene are LNHDA and SQIVND (reference sequence). The germline V and J ends were trimmed by 8 bases and 4 bases, with 15 bases remaining between them. The CDR3 reads CASALAGYNQPQHF. For the CDR3, the DNA is TGTGCCAGTGCCTTGGCGGGGTATAATCAGCCCCAGCATTTT.

The chain is built from TRBV7-8 and TRBJ2-5; D may be TRBD2 (7 bases). The germline CDR1 and CDR2 sequences are SGHVS and FQNEAQ. CDR3 size: 17 residues. With 3 bases removed from V and 0 bases from J, the gap between germline ends came to 17 bases. CDR3 DNA sequence: TGTGCCAGCAGCTTGGGTACAGGGAGGGAGTACCAAGAGACCCAGTACTTC. It yields the protein CASSLGTGREYQETQYF. The whole variable domain, remainder taken from reference TRBV7-8 and TRBJ2-5, is GAGVSQSPRYKVAKRGQDVALRCDPISGHVSLFWYQQALGQGPEFLTYFQNEAQLDKSGLPSDRFFAERPEGSVSTLKIQRTQQEDSAVYLCASSLGTGREYQETQYFGPGTRLLVL.

This clone was seen a handful of times. The sample has other DNA sequences that encode this CDR3 too. J is TRBJ2-3 and V is TRBV19; D not resolved. Trimming removed 6 bases from V and 1 base from J, with 5 bases in between. CDR3 length: 12 amino acids. Germline V gives CDR1 LNHDA, CDR2 SQIVND (reference sequence). The CDR3 protein is CASSAGTDTQYF. CDR3 DNA sequence: TGTGCCAGTAGCGCAGGCACAGATACGCAGTATTTT.

The V and J genes are TRBV7-2 and TRBJ1-3; D may be TRBD1 (5 bases). The germline V and J ends were trimmed by 1 base and 4 bases, with 17 bases remaining between them. The CDR3 runs to 17 residues. Germline lookup yields CDR1 SGHTA and CDR2 FQGNSA. The DNA for the CDR3 is TGTGCCAGCAGCTTAGGCGGCCAGGGAGGTTTCGGAAACACCATATATTTT. The encoded protein is CASSLGGQGGFGNTIYF.

The chain couples TRBV7-2 to TRBJ2-1, with 7 bases aligning to TRBD2. J was trimmed by 0 bases and V by 3 bases; bases with no gene match: 14. This CDR3 is 19 amino acids long. Germline CDR1 SGHTA, CDR2 FQGNSA. The CDR3 DNA sequence: TGTGCCAGCAGCTTTCTGGGGGGGAGGGTCGGTAGCTCCTACAATGAGCAGTTCTTC. Protein product: CASSFLGGRVGSSYNEQFF.

This clone has more than one count but fewer than ten. V usage is TRBV6-1 and J usage is TRBJ1-6, with TRBD1 as a possible D gene (5 bases). Germline V gene data show CDR1 as MNHNS and CDR2 as SASEGT. The CDR3 runs to 15 residues. V lost 0 bases and J lost 9, with 12 bases in between. The CDR3 reads CASSEAELGGSPLHF. The CDR3 coding sequence is TGTGCCAGCAGTGAAGCGGAGCTCGGGGGTTCACCCCTCCACTTT.

CDR3 sequence reads: CASSFPTSGAYEQYF. CDR3 nucleotide sequence: TGTGCCAGCAGCTTCCCGACTAGCGGAGCCTACGAGCAGTACTTC. The chain has TRBV7-9 and TRBJ2-7; TRBD2 matches 9 bases. This CDR3 has 15 amino acids. V was pared by 3 bases and J by 2 bases, with 5 bases of the junction left unmatched. The germline V gene encodes CDR1 SEHNR and CDR2 FQNEAQ (reference sequence).

The chain links TRBV6-5 to TRBJ2-4; D is possibly TRBD1 (6 bases). The CDR3 sequence is 15 residues long. Germline V gene lookup returns CDR1 MNHEY and CDR2 SVGAGI. V lost 2 bases to trimming and J lost 4 bases, with 12 bases between them. CDR3 sequence reads: CASSYGWDTKNIQYF. The CDR3 coding sequence is TGTGCCAGCAGTTACGGTTGGGACACAAAAAACATTCAGTACTTC.

This clone was counted once. The chain has TRBV7-9 and TRBJ2-3; TRBD1 is a possible D gene (5 bases). Germline loops: CDR1 SEHNR, CDR2 FQNEAQ (reference sequence). V gave up 2 bases and J gave up 3 bases, with 12 bases separating them. The CDR3 loop spans 15 amino acids. CDR3 DNA: TGTGCCAGCAGCTTACACCTGGGGCTAACAGATACGCAGTATTTT. Protein product: CASSLHLGLTDTQYF. Complete variable domain (other parts from reference TRBV7-9 and TRBJ2-3): DTGVSQNPRHKITKRGQNVTFRCDPISEHNRLYWYRQTLGQGPEFLTYFQNEAQLEKSRLLSDRFSAERPKGSFSTLEIQRTEQGDSAMYLCASSLHLGLTDTQYFGPGTRLTVL.

The CDR3 nucleotides are TGTGCCAGCAGCTTGCTGCAGGGGCCATACGAGCAGTACTTC. Its translation: CASSLLQGPYEQYF. The chain links TRBV11-2 to TRBJ2-7; TRBD1 is a possible D gene (6 bases). Germline V gene data show CDR1 as SGHAT and CDR2 as FQNNGV. With 3 bases removed from V and 4 bases from J, the gap between germline ends came to 13 bases. This CDR3 comprises 14 residues.

The V gene is TRBV10-3, the J gene TRBJ2-3; TRBD2 matches at 10 bases. From germline, CDR1 is ENHRY and CDR2 SYGVKD. J was trimmed by 6 bases and V by 7 bases; bases with no gene match: 22. CDR3 length: 19 amino acids. As DNA, the CDR3 is TGTGCCATCACCAGAGCCCCGGAACCGGGACTAGCGAGGAGGGATACGCAGTATTTT. Its protein is CAITRAPEPGLARRDTQYF.

The chain combines TRBV7-9 with TRBJ2-7; 10 bases are shared with TRBD1. The ends lost 6 bases at V and 2 bases at J; junction bases unmatched: 4. The CDR3 is made up of 14 amino acids. CDR1 is SEHNR, CDR2 FQNEAQ, per germline (reference sequence). The CDR3 DNA sequence: TGTGCCAGCAGTATTGGACAGGGGGCCTACGAGCAGTACTTC. Encoded protein: CASSIGQGAYEQYF.

The chain combines TRBV25-1 with TRBJ2-7; the match to TRBD1 covers 9 bases. The length of the CDR3 is 14 residues. The germline V gene encodes CDR1 MGHDK and CDR2 SYGVNS. V shed 6 bases and J 3 bases; nucleotides not matched to a gene: 6. The chain's CDR3 is CASSRTGAVYEQYF. As DNA, the CDR3 is TGTGCCAGCAGCAGGACAGGGGCAGTCTACGAGCAGTACTTC.

J is TRBJ2-1 and V is TRBV4-1, with 11 bases lining up with TRBD2. Germline V CDR1 and CDR2: MGHRA, YSYEKL. The V and J ends lost 0 bases and 3 bases, in that order; junction bases with no gene match: 7. The CDR3 has 18 amino acids. The CDR3: CASSQDHRLAGLYNEQFF. The CDR3 DNA reads as TGCGCCAGCAGCCAAGATCATAGACTAGCGGGACTCTACAATGAGCAGTTCTTC.